These 3 T cell receptor beta chains originate from one sample sequenced in a study of molecular identifiers for immune sequencing clone quantification. Using its own MiXCR run on the PCR reads, TCRdb lists one record per CDR3 protein. The data hold some 650,000 distinct CDR3 sequences, with 15% to 20% observed a single time. Sequenced: naive CD8+ T cells from blood, with Jurkat cell RNA spiked in. Subset: FACS-sorted CD8+CD4-CCR7+CD45RA+ naive T cells. These receptors were taken from a human donor in good health. Some libraries in this study had Jurkat cell RNA spiked in.

This clonotype appeared many times. This sequence joins TRBV18 and TRBJ2-3; 9 bases are shared with TRBD1. The V segment lost 3 bases and the J segment 1 base; nucleotides outside the gene matches: 5. CDR1 and CDR2 (germline): KGHSH, LQKENI. The CDR3 extends over 16 amino acids. CDR3 bases: TGTGCCAGCTCACCCGCCACAGGGGGCGGCACAGATACGCAGTATTTT. Protein product: CASSPATGGGTDTQYF.

This clonotype was seen a few times. The rearrangement links TRBV19 to TRBJ1-5; D remains ambiguous. V was cut by 3 bases and J by 2 bases, with 14 bases left in between. This CDR3 spans 16 amino acids. Germline-derived CDR1 and CDR2 are LNHDA and SQIVND (reference sequence). The CDR3 sequence: CASSIAESLGNQPQHF. The CDR3 nucleotides read TGTGCCAGTAGTATTGCGGAGAGCCTCGGCAATCAGCCCCAGCATTTT. Full variable domain (remainder filled in from reference TRBV19 and TRBJ1-5): DGGITQSPKYLFRKEGQNVTLSCEQNLNHDAMYWYRQDPGQGLRLIYYSQIVNDFQKGDIAEGYSVSREKKESFPLTVTSAQKNPTAFYLCASSIAESLGNQPQHFGDGTRLSIL.

This clonotype was counted at least ten times. V usage is TRBV29-1 and J usage is TRBJ1-4; D is perhaps TRBD1 (6 bases). The CDR3 consists of 13 residues. Trimming took off 5 bases at V and 5 bases at J, with 12 bases between the two ends. In germline, CDR1 is SQVTM, CDR2 ANQGSEA. The CDR3 sequence: CSVTWTENEKLFF. Here the CDR3 DNA reads TGCAGCGTTACTTGGACAGAGAATGAAAAACTGTTTTTT. Supplemented by reference TRBV29-1 and TRBJ1-4, the full variable domain reads SAVISQKPSRDICQRGTSLTIQCQVDSQVTMMFWYRQQPGQSLTLIATANQGSEATYESGFVIDKFPISRPNLTFSTLTVSNMSPEDSSIYLCSVTWTENEKLFFGSGTQLSVL.